The sequence of this T cell receptor (beta chain) was determined in a study of blood T cell repertoires in COVID-19 (dated by TCRdb to about 2020). Study-level background: The collaborator samples originated in the United States, Italy and Spain and spanned the acute and convalescent phases of COVID-19. The material from the prospective study consisted of cDNA or gDNA derived from T cells, B-cell-depleted T cells, or PBMCs. Deeply sampled blood TCRbeta repertoires from subjects exposed to, actively infected with, or recovered from COVID-19 were included in the dataset. The repertoires were released in a freely available public database meant as a resource for research on the immune response to SARS-CoV-2. Samples were obtained from the ongoing ImmuneRACE study (first 160 participants) and from 1,254 subjects provided by 6 global collaborators. Nearly every sample came with metadata listing a de-identified subject ID, COVID-19 status, age in years and sex. Where available, HLA class I and class II types were taken from metadata supplied by the sample provider and were not determined by assay-based typing.

In the prospective study, participants were about 18 to 89 years old, resided in about two dozen geographic areas of the United States, and were enrolled through a virtual design. In the prospective study, cohorts were assigned on the basis of participant-reported clinical history obtained from a screening survey and a study questionnaire. ImmuneRACE Cohort 3 recovered participants were defined by two consecutive negative NP/OP PCR tests, healthcare professional clearance, or symptom resolution. Each participant in the prospective study had whole blood, serum and a nasopharyngeal or oropharyngeal swab collected by mobile phlebotomists. Additional blood draws and questionnaires over an approximately two-month period could optionally be provided by prospective study participants. Blood samples from the prospective study were shipped frozen or at room temperature prior to DNA extraction. The immunoSEQ Assay, a bias-controlled multiplex PCR, was used to amplify TCRbeta CDR3 regions from genomic DNA. From the authors' description of their analysis: The number of nucleated cells in each sample was estimated by amplification of reference gene primers within the assay. To quantify the absolute abundance of each unique TCRbeta CDR3 rearrangement, sequence reads were collapsed and filtered. For each sample, productive Simpson clonality was calculated as the square root of Simpson's diversity index over productive rearrangements. What TCRdb holds here is the immuneACCESS table cut down to in-frame rearrangements. Part of the clones is not present; checked against another copy, under half of the missing clones reflect an unresolved V gene, and the others are unexplained. Clone size and V and J calls were adopted from that table, with D and trimming inferred from the DNA. The sample yields over 250,000 clones; about nine tenths were counted once. The ten largest clones capture more than 8.5% of the sample.

Looking up the germline V gene (reference sequence) yields CDR1 LNHNV and CDR2 YYDKDF. V was cut back by 1 base and J by 4 bases, leaving a gap of 14 bases between them. CDR3 length: 16 amino acids, cysteine to phenylalanine. The sequence is cut down to CDR3 DNA, 48 bases in frame from base 1. A remark on this clone: Which antigen it targets is not known. No base qualities exist here, and no much larger clone lies one base off it.

Overall results and qualifications from the work: How much clinical and demographic metadata was included differed by source and by participant, and the metadata was provided uncurated.

Sequencing was done on a sample of PBMCs or T cells enriched from blood (not recorded which). The sequence was obtained from a woman aged 18-30 years who had recovered from COVID-19. The V gene is TRBV15 and the J gene is TRBJ2-1; too little of a D gene remains to name it. The CDR3 loop reads CATSRGIEALYNEQFF. The base sequence is TGTGCCACCAGCAGAGGCATAGAGGCCCTGTACAATGAGCAGTTCTTC. The full variable domain, with segments outside the CDR3 supplied by the reference TRBV15 and TRBJ2-1 proteins, appears as DAMVIQNPRYQVTQFGKPVTLSCSQTLNHNVMYWYQQKSSQAPKLLFHYYDKDFNNEADTPDNFQSRRPNTSFCFLDIRSPGLGDTAMYLCATSRGIEALYNEQFFGPGTRLTVL.